This T cell receptor (beta chain) was identified in a study of molecular identifiers for immune sequencing clone quantification (dated by TCRdb to 2016 to 2019). Looking at the study overall: For a replicate experiment, the RNA from either about 20,000 or 100,000 naive CD8 T cells was divided into five aliquots, and four of those aliquots went on to sequencing. The study was a methods study using CD8 T cells to benchmark molecular-identifier clustering-based TCR repertoire sequencing (MIDCIRS) and TCR RNA copy counting. On the study overall, not on this receptor specifically: Approximately 3 recovered TCR RNA copies per cell were obtained by modeling, versus about ten by digital PCR, implying a capture efficiency of about 30%. Without barcode sub-clustering, chimeric consensus sequences inflated TCR diversity; chimeras reached as high as 47%. Spiked-in Jurkat TCR RNA equal to a single cell's worth was reported to be detectable even within 1,200,000 naive CD8 T cells. Naive libraries contained spiked-in Jurkat TCR RNA (approximately nine copies' worth), which is not part of the donor repertoire. Clones above 20 RNA copies held over 98% of molecules in CMV-specific effector cells but under 1% in naive cells. Highly expanded clone sizes could be underestimated because identical TCR molecules may share a barcode.

Libraries of naive CD8 T cells were generated from about 21,000 to 970,000 sorted cells, with 10%, 30% or 50% of the purified RNA used. Naive CD8 T cells were FACS-sorted as CD8+CD4-CCR7+CD45RA+ on a BD FACSAria II into RLT Plus buffer. To test detection sensitivity, Jurkat RNA equivalent to over 8 TCR copies was spiked into samples of roughly 18,000-1,100,000 naive CD8 T cells. Enrichment of CD8 T cells was done with RosetteSep CD8+ T Cell Enrichment Cocktail plus Ficoll-Paque, and ACK red cell lysis came afterward. Receptors were amplified or captured by PCR. Data came from an Illumina HiSeq 4000. Bulk TCR libraries were prepared as previously described, using TCR primers listed in Table S5. Total RNA was purified with the Qiagen AllPrep DNA/RNA kit. Reads from multiple sequencing runs of the same library were pooled before analysis. As for the authors' bioinformatics: Reads were retained only if their TCR constant sequence matched exactly, and those retained reads were trimmed to 150 nt and grouped according to their 12-nt molecular barcodes. Reads in each barcode group were sub-clustered using a 15% Levenshtein threshold, and a quality-weighted consensus sequence was built for each RNA molecule. Non-functional sequences were filtered out, along with any lower-count sequence sitting one edit away from another sequence. Barcode sub-clusters with fewer than 20% of the maximum read count were removed, based on fitting two negative binomial distributions. In-frame beta chains were kept once TCRdb had trimmed the public reads at Q25 with fastp and called clones with MiXCR. Identical CDR3 proteins give one entry, which carries the most common genes and DNA. TCRdb, not the original authors, processed these V and J calls. The table for this sample lists about 640,000 distinct CDR3 sequences; just under 20% of them were counted only once. The top ten hold under 0.95% of the sample.

The germline V gene sets CDR1 to SQVTM and CDR2 to ANQGSEA. Trimming leaves V shorter by 1 base and J shorter by 1 base, with the junction holding 10 bases beyond the gene matches. From cysteine to phenylalanine, the CDR3 is 17 amino acids long. Left in the record is the CDR3 DNA by itself, 51 bases read in frame from the first base. In its sample, this clonotype was seen many times. Its antigen remains undetermined. Qualities for individual bases were not recorded, and no much larger clone is one base off. What was sequenced was naive CD8+ T cells from blood, with Jurkat cell RNA spiked in. This sample's cell subset or site label indicates: FACS-sorted CD8+CD4-CCR7+CD45RA+ naive T cells. This TCR was sampled from a human donor in good health. Some libraries in this study had Jurkat cell RNA spiked in. The sequence joins TRBV29-1 to TRBJ2-1, with 7 middle bases fitting TRBD2. The DNA sequence is given as TGCAGCGTTGAAGGGGTAGCGGGTTCTGATTCCTACAATGAGCAGTTCTTC. Translated, it gives CSVEGVAGSDSYNEQFF.